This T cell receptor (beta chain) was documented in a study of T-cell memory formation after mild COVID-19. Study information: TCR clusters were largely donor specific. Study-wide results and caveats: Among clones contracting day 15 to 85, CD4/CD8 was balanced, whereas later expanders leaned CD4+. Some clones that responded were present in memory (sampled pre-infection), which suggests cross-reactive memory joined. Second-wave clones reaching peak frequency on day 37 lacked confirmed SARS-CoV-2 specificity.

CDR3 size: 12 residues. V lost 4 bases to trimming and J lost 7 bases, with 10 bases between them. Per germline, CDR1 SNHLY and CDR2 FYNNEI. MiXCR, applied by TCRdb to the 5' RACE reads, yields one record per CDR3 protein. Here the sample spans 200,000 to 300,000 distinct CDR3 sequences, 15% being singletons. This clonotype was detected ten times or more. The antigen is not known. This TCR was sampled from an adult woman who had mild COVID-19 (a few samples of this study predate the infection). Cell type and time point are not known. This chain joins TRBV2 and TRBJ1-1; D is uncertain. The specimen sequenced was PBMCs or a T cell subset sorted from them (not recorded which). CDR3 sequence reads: CASSGVGYEAFF. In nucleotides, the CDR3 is TGTGCCAGCAGTGGAGTCGGTTATGAAGCTTTCTTT.